This T cell receptor beta chain was retrieved from a study of control samples from healthy donors and cancer patients (TCRdb year 2020). Library prep was done by the immunoSEQ multiplex PCR assay. TCRdb retrieved this table from immuneACCESS and kept in-frame rearrangements only. Not all clones are present; in checked studies, unresolved V genes account for under half, and no reason is known for the remainder. This sample lists more than 50,000 clones; approximately 90% were detected once. The ten largest account for roughly 1.2% of the sample. This clone was counted a few times. Its antigen is still unknown. No quality values exist for individual bases; no much larger clone is one base distant. A distance of 13 bases separates the germline ends of V and J, which lose 6 bases and 1 base respectively. The germline V gene encodes CDR1 MNHEY and CDR2 SVGAGI. CDR3 length: 15 amino acids, cysteine to phenylalanine. The kept DNA is CDR3 alone, 45 bases in frame from the first base.

The sequencing sample was made of PBMCs. In this chain, TRBV6-5 is recombined with TRBJ2-1; a tentative D match to TRBD2 spans 5 bases. The TCR originated in a woman in her 50s with colorectal cancer. The bases are TGTGCCAGCAGCCAGAAGGAGGAGTCCTACAATGAGCAGTTCTTC. This translates into CASSQKEESYNEQFF.